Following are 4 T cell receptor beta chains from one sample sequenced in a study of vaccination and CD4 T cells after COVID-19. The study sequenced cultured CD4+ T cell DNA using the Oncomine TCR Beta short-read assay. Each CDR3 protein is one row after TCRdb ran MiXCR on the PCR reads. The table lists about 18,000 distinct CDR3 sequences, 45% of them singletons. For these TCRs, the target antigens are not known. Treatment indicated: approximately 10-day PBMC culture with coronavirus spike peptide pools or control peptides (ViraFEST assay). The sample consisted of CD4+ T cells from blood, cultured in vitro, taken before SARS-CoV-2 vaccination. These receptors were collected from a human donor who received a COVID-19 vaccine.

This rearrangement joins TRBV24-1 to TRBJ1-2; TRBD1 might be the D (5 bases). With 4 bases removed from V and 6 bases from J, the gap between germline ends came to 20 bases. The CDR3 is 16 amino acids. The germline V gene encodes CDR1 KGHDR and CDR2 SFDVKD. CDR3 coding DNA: TGTGCCACCAGTGACCCTTCGGGGTCGGGGCGCCATGGCTACACCTTC. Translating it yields CATSDPSGSGRHGYTF.

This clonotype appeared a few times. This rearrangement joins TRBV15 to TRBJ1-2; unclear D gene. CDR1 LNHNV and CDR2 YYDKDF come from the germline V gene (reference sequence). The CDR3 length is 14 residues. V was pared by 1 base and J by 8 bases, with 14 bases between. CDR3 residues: CATSRGRETPGYTF. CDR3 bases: TGTGCCACCAGCAGAGGAAGGGAAACCCCGGGCTACACCTTC. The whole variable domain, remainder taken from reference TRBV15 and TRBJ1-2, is DAMVIQNPRYQVTQFGKPVTLSCSQTLNHNVMYWYQQKSSQAPKLLFHYYDKDFNNEADTPDNFQSRRPNTSFCFLDIRSPGLGDTAMYLCATSRGRETPGYTFGSGTRLTVV.

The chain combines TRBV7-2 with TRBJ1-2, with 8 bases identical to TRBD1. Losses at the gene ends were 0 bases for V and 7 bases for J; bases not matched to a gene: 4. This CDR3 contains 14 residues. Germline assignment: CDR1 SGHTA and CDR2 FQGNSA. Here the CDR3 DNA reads TGTGCCAGCAGCTTAGCTTACAGGGGGTCTGGCTACACCTTC. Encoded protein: CASSLAYRGSGYTF.

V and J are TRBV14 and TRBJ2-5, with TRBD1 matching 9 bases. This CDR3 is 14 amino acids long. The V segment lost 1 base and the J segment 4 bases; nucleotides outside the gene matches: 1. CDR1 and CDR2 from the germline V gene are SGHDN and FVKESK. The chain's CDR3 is CASSQVGQGETQYF. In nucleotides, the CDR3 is TGTGCCAGCAGCCAAGTGGGACAGGGAGAGACCCAGTACTTC.